Each of the 2 T cell receptor beta chains below was sequenced from the same sample in a study of T cells in Graves' hyperthyroidism and ophthalmopathy. The investigators amplified TCR beta CDR3 regions from RNA transcripts. HTBI primers drove first-round RT-PCR of the TCR CDR3. TCRdb independently ran MiXCR on the multiplex PCR reads; one entry per CDR3 protein. There are about 740,000 distinct CDR3 sequences in the sample; 14% occur only once, and approximately 10% lies in the top ten. The sequenced sample consisted of blood. The source is a woman aged 18-29 years with Graves' hyperthyroidism.

V is TRBV5-1 and J is TRBJ2-7; a weak D match, TRBD2 (6 bases). The CDR3 spans 14 residues. Trimming pared 4 bases from V and 0 bases from J, leaving 11 bases between. Germline V CDR1 and CDR2: SGHRS, YFSETQ. CDR3 nucleotide sequence: TGCGCCAGCAGCCGGGGACTCAACTCCTACGAGCAGTACTTC. It translates to CASSRGLNSYEQYF.

This clonotype has a count of ten or more. The CDR3 nucleotides are TGTGCCAGCAGTTCGTCGACTAGCGGGAGTAGGTACGAGCAGTACTTC. Its translation: CASSSSTSGSRYEQYF. This chain uses TRBV27 with TRBJ2-7, with 12 positions matching TRBD2. CDR1 is MNHEY, CDR2 SMNVEV, per germline (reference sequence). The CDR3 contains 16 residues. J gave up 4 bases and V 4 bases, and 8 bases lay outside the gene matches.